The clone carrying this T cell receptor beta chain has a handful of counts. Germline CDR1 is MNHNY and CDR2 is SVGAGI (reference sequence). J lost 2 bases, V lost 6 bases, and 8 bases had no gene match. This CDR3 has 18 residues. Methods used by the authors: By means of reference gene primer amplification, nucleated cell counts were estimated. Produced via immunoSEQ multiplex PCR; TCRdb's table is partial and in-frame only. V and J calls and clone size come straight from that table; D and trimming were deduced from the DNA. The table has approximately 130,000 clones, around 85% seen once. This sample was taken from a study of blood T cell repertoires in COVID-19.

Input material: peripheral blood. The chain combines TRBV6-6 with TRBJ2-6; 12 bases line up with TRBD1. This clonotype originated in a human donor in a cohort sampled during active COVID-19. The CDR3 sequence is CASRRTGTGGAGANVLTF. DNA of the CDR3: TGTGCCAGCAGACGAACCGGGACAGGGGGCGCTGGGGCCAACGTCCTGACTTTC.